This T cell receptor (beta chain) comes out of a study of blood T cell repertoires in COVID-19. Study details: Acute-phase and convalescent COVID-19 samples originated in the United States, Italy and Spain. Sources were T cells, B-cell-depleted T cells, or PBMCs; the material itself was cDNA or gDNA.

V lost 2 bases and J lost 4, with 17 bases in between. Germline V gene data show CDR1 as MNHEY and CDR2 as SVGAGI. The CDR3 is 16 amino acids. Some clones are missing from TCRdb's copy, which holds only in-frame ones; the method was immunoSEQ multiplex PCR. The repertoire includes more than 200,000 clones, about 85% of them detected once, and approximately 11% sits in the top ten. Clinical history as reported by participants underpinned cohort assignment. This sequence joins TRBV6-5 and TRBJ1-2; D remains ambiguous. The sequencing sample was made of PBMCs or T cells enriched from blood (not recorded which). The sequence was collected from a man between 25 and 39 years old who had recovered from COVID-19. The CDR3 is CASSYGQPISAYGYTF. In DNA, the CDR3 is TGTGCCAGCAGTTACGGGCAGCCTATTTCTGCCTATGGCTACACCTTC.